The present TCR beta chain was sequenced within a study of shared clonotypes between healthy human individuals. Study as a whole: CD4 naive and CD4 memory each took three plates per donor, while CD8 naive took two and CD8 memory one.

Adult Caucasians living in Nashville, Tennessee made up all of the donors. CD4+ cells were split into CD45RA+ naive and CD45RA-negative memory subsets. This CDR3 contains 13 residues. With 9 bases clipped from V and 2 bases from J, the junction kept 2 bases outside the gene matches. Germline V gene data show CDR1 as LNHNV and CDR2 as YYDKDF (reference sequence). The method was immunoSEQ multiplex PCR; TCRdb's version includes in-frame clones alone and lacks a portion of them. The sample records 1.6 million or so clones, approximately 98.5% being singletons. Sequencing was performed on naive CD4+ T cells sorted from blood. The subset: CD45RA+ positively selected. The source is a man younger than 40 in good health. This chain connects TRBV15 to TRBJ2-5; 11 bases are shared with TRBD2. This chain's CDR3 is CATTSGIQETQYF. The CDR3 DNA reads TGTGCCACGACTAGCGGGATACAAGAGACCCAGTACTTC. Full variable domain (outside the CDR3, taken from reference TRBV15 and TRBJ2-5): DAMVIQNPRYQVTQFGKPVTLSCSQTLNHNVMYWYQQKSSQAPKLLFHYYDKDFNNEADTPDNFQSRRPNTSFCFLDIRSPGLGDTAMYLCATTSGIQETQYFGPGTRLLVL.